The clone carrying this T cell receptor (beta chain) was found once. Cohorts were based on clinical histories the participants reported. The data derive from a study of blood T cell repertoires in COVID-19. Study-wide context: The samples span acute and convalescent COVID-19 from the United States, Italy and Spain. T cells, B-cell-depleted T cells, or PBMCs provided the cDNA or gDNA that served as material.

In the original analysis: Amplification with reference gene primers provided the estimates of nucleated cell counts. The protocol was immunoSEQ multiplex PCR, while the TCRdb copy is restricted to in-frame clones and leaves out a portion. V, J and clone size are taken as reported in that table, and D and trimming were inferred from the DNA itself. Among roughly 200,000 clones listed, just over 85% were seen once. The CDR3 totals 15 residues. The germline gives CDR1 SGHVS, CDR2 FNYEAQ. V was trimmed by 5 bases and J by 3 bases, leaving 16 bases between them. The sample consisted of PBMCs or T cells enriched from blood (not recorded which). The sequence came from a woman in her thirties or forties with acute COVID-19. The genes are TRBV7-6 and TRBJ1-2; a weak D match, TRBD1 (5 bases). In DNA form, the CDR3 reads TGTGCCAGCAGCGCGTATTTGACAGACTACTATGGCTACACCTTC. Residues: CASSAYLTDYYGYTF. The entire variable domain, with the rest obtained from reference TRBV7-6 and TRBJ1-2, is as follows: GAGVSQSPRYKVTKRGQDVALRCDPISGHVSLYWYRQALGQGPEFLTYFNYEAQQDKSGLPNDRFSAERPEGSISTLTIQRTEQRDSAMYRCASSAYLTDYYGYTFGSGTRLTVV.